The entry below describes one TCR beta chain. The CDR3 runs to 14 residues. Trimming left V 4 bases short and J 7 bases short, with 13 bases between. Germline loops: CDR1 LGHDT, CDR2 YNNKEL (reference sequence). The table came from immunoSEQ multiplex PCR; TCRdb's copy has only in-frame clones and leaves some out. The sample shows 60,000 or so clones, 90% to 97% of them seen only once. The sample is drawn from a study of control samples from healthy donors and cancer patients. The specimen was blood. The rearrangement joins TRBV3-1 (or the pseudogene TRBV3-2) to TRBJ2-2, with unresolved D. This TCR was sampled from a woman younger than 35 in good health. The CDR3 sequence: CASSPVGRLGELFF. DNA of the CDR3: TGTGCCAGCAGCCCTGTCGGGCGACTCGGGGAGCTGTTTTTT.